The following is a T cell receptor beta chain sequence with its context. Germline CDR1 reads SGHTA; CDR2 reads FQGNSA. V was shortened by 1 base and J by 0 bases, with 10 bases between the two germline ends. This CDR3 has 16 residues. It was during active infection that Seattle patients were enrolled and then longitudinally followed. The sample is drawn from a study of blood T cell repertoires in COVID-19. Study details: Material from acute and convalescent COVID-19 was sourced from the United States, Italy and Spain. Sample material is recorded as cDNA or gDNA derived from T cells, B-cell-depleted T cells, or PBMCs.

Original methodology: For nucleated cells, counts were estimated from reference gene primer amplification. Sequencing used immunoSEQ multiplex PCR; TCRdb keeps in-frame clones, though not all of them. That table gives V, J and clone size, and the DNA gave D and trimming. The sample lists some 240,000 clones, 82% occurring once. The sequencing sample was made of peripheral blood. The chain couples TRBV7-2 to TRBJ1-3; tentatively, D is TRBD1 (5 bases). The TCR was taken from a woman aged 65 to 85 with COVID-19, enrolled during active disease. The CDR3 here is CASSLGAGSSGNTIYF. CDR3 DNA sequence: TGTGCCAGCAGCTTAGGGGCAGGGTCCTCTGGAAACACCATATATTTT.